This passage covers 9 T cell receptor beta chains from one sample sequenced in a study of blood T cell repertoires in COVID-19. Libraries were prepared by immunoSEQ multiplex PCR; TCRdb keeps only in-frame clonotypes and omits some of them. The table has 100,000 to 150,000 clones, 70% to 85% seen once; the top ten hold about 2.5%. Sequenced input: peripheral blood. These receptors all stem from a man aged 50-59 years with acute or convalescent COVID-19.

The CDR3 spells CASSKVDRTSGRAHNEQFF. In DNA form, the CDR3 reads TGTGCCAGCAGCAAAGTTGACAGGACTAGCGGGAGGGCGCACAATGAGCAGTTCTTC. The gene calls are TRBV21-1 and TRBJ2-1; whether TRBD2, the table's D call, matches the DNA was not checked. TRBV21-1 is classified as a pseudogene. This CDR3 spans 19 amino acids.

This chain links TRBV14 with TRBJ2-1; 9 bases line up with TRBD1. Trimming at V came to 3 bases and at J to 9 bases, leaving 6 bases not matched to a gene. From germline, CDR1 is SGHDN and CDR2 FVKESK. This CDR3 comprises 14 residues. CDR3 sequence (DNA): TGTGCCAGCAGCCAGGGGACAGGGTATGCTGAGCAGTTCTTC. It specifies CASSQGTGYAEQFF. Full variable domain (missing parts from reference TRBV14 and TRBJ2-1): EAGVTQFPSHSVIEKGQTVTLRCDPISGHDNLYWYRRVMGKEIKFLLHFVKESKQDESGMPNNRFLAERTGGTYSTLKVQPAELEDSGVYFCASSQGTGYAEQFFGPGTRLTVL.

This chain connects TRBV3-1 (or the pseudogene TRBV3-2) to TRBJ1-2, with TRBD1 identical over 9 bases. Germline lookup yields CDR1 LGHDT and CDR2 YNNKEL (reference sequence). J gave up 8 bases and V 5 bases, and 6 bases lay outside the gene matches. This CDR3 spans 13 amino acids. The CDR3 loop reads CASSSGQGFGYTF. DNA of the CDR3: TGTGCCAGCAGCTCGGGACAGGGCTTCGGCTACACCTTC.

CDR3 amino acids: CASSHGTPYEQYF. CDR3 nucleotide sequence: TGTGCCAGCAGCCACGGGACACCCTACGAGCAGTACTTC. The rearrangement links TRBV12-3 or TRBV12-4 to TRBJ2-7, with D possibly TRBD1 on 6 matching bases. The CDR3 has 13 amino acids. Trimming took 6 bases from V and 2 from J, leaving 11 bases between them.

The V gene is TRBV28, the J gene TRBJ2-5, with 9 bases matching TRBD1. The CDR3 loop spans 13 amino acids. Germline CDR1 and CDR2: MDHEN and SYDVKM. After removal of 6 bases from V and 4 bases from J, the junction contained 3 bases not matched to a gene. Here the CDR3 reads CASRTGGRETQYF. The CDR3 nucleotides are TGTGCCAGCAGGACAGGGGGTCGAGAGACCCAGTACTTC.

The chain is built from TRBV16 and TRBJ1-2, with D unresolved. V was trimmed by 1 base and J by 4 bases, leaving 13 bases between them. The CDR3 sequence is 15 residues long. The germline V gene has CDR1 KGHSY and CDR2 FQNENV. The CDR3 DNA follows: TGTGCCAGCAGCCAATTGGCCGGGGTTAGCTATGGCTACACCTTC. It is translated as CASSQLAGVSYGYTF.

The rearrangement uses TRBV5-1 and TRBJ1-2, with 11 bases fitting TRBD1. V lost 4 bases and J lost 2; bases outside the gene matches: 7. Germline lookup yields CDR1 SGHRS and CDR2 YFSETQ. The length of the CDR3 is 16 residues. Written as DNA, the CDR3 is TGCGCCAGCAGCCCCTTAGGGACAGGGGGAAACTATGGCTACACCTTC. Its translation is CASSPLGTGGNYGYTF.

The V call is TRBV24-1, the J call TRBJ2-1; D is unresolved. This CDR3 region has 15 residues. Germline-derived CDR1 and CDR2 are KGHDR and SFDVKD. Trimming stripped 3 bases from V and 4 bases from J, with 12 bases between. The CDR3 is CATSDPGLLYNEQFF. Here the CDR3 DNA reads TGTGCCACCAGTGATCCAGGTCTCCTATACAATGAGCAGTTCTTC.

CDR3 DNA: TGCAGCGTTACCTGGGGGGGATCCGAGCAGTACTTC. It codes for CSVTWGGSEQYF. J is TRBJ2-7 and V is TRBV29-1, with 7 bases identical to TRBD2. V trimming: 5 bases; J trimming: 6 bases; junction bases outside the gene matches: 7. Germline V lookup: CDR1 SQVTM, CDR2 ANQGSEA. The CDR3 runs to 12 residues.